Presented here are 9 T cell receptor beta chains from one specimen sequenced in a study of blood T cell repertoires in COVID-19. The protocol was immunoSEQ multiplex PCR, while the TCRdb copy is restricted to in-frame clones and leaves out a portion. The sample gives around 140,000 clones, 80% to 90% of which show up once; roughly a sixth is in the top ten. The sample consisted of peripheral blood. These receptors all stem from a man aged 50 to 60 with active or convalescent COVID-19.

The rearrangement links TRBV9 to TRBJ2-3, with D possibly being TRBD2 (6 bases). Trimming removed 4 bases from V and 5 bases from J, with 11 bases in between. The germline CDR1 and CDR2 sequences are SGDLS and YYNGEE. The CDR3 loop spans 13 amino acids. Written as DNA, the CDR3 is TGTGCCAGCAGCCCCGGGACTGGAGATACGCAGTATTTT. Its translation: CASSPGTGDTQYF.

V is TRBV29-1 and J is TRBJ1-2; perhaps TRBD1 as D (6 bases). Germline V gives CDR1 SQVTM, CDR2 ANQGSEA. The CDR3 consists of 11 residues. V was shortened by 6 bases and J by 7 bases, with 12 bases between the two germline ends. The CDR3 loop reads CSVGAGFGYTF. The DNA of the CDR3 is TGCAGCGTGGGGGCAGGGTTTGGCTACACCTTC.

The chain combines TRBV19 with TRBJ2-5; 10 bases map to TRBD2. Trimming cost V 6 bases and J 2 bases; bases outside gene matches: 3. The CDR3 totals 14 residues. Germline lookup yields CDR1 LNHDA and CDR2 SQIVND (reference sequence). The CDR3 loop is CASRGLAVQETQYF. CDR3 bases: TGTGCCAGTAGAGGACTAGCGGTGCAAGAGACCCAGTACTTC.

This chain connects TRBV7-8 to TRBJ2-2; TRBD2 matches at 9 bases. This CDR3 has 15 residues. Germline V lookup: CDR1 SGHVS, CDR2 FQNEAQ. J was trimmed by 7 bases and V by 4 bases; bases with no gene match: 7. The CDR3 is CASSYSGSPGGELFF. The CDR3 nucleotides are TGTGCCAGCAGCTATAGCGGGAGTCCTGGCGGGGAGCTGTTTTTT.

The table lists this clone with a count of one. This chain links TRBV4-3 with TRBJ2-3; TRBD2 agrees at 8 bases. The junction had 5 bases not matched to a gene; V was cut back by 0 bases and J by 0 bases. Germline V gene data show CDR1 as LGHNA and CDR2 as YSLEER. The CDR3 sequence is 17 residues long. CDR3 DNA: TGCGCCAGCAGCCAAGAGCCGAGCGGGGGAAGCACAGATACGCAGTATTTT. Amino acids: CASSQEPSGGSTDTQYF.

This clone was detected once. The J gene is TRBJ1-4, the V gene TRBV6-2 or TRBV6-3; D not resolved. Germline assignment: CDR1 MNHEY and CDR2 SVGEGT. V lost 2 bases and J 4 bases, leaving 11 bases between the germline ends. CDR3 size: 15 residues. The CDR3 loop reads CASSYAGRDNEKLFF. The CDR3 DNA reads as TGTGCCAGCAGTTACGCTGGGCGGGATAATGAAAAACTGTTTTTT.

The rearrangement joins TRBV10-1 to TRBJ2-1; D may be TRBD1 (6 bases). CDR1 and CDR2 from the germline V gene are WNHNN and SYGVQD (reference sequence). The V and J ends lost 0 bases and 9 bases respectively, with 12 bases between them. CDR3 length: 14 amino acids. CDR3 sequence (DNA): TGCGCCAGCAGTGAGTCCCCAACAGGGAGTGAGCAGTTCTTC. This codes for CASSESPTGSEQFF.

This clone was seen only once. This rearrangement joins TRBV18 to TRBJ2-7; 10 nucleotides align to TRBD1. The CDR3 is 14 residues long. V lost 5 bases to trimming and J lost 4 bases; unmatched junction nucleotides: 5. Germline CDR1 is KGHSH and CDR2 is LQKENI. The CDR3 DNA reads TGTGCCAGCTCAACTGGGACAGGGGATTACGAGCAGTACTTC. This codes for CASSTGTGDYEQYF.

This chain joins TRBV30 and TRBJ1-5; a possible D gene is TRBD1 (6 bases). Per the germline V gene, CDR1 is GTSNPN and CDR2 is SVGIG (reference sequence). The CDR3 length is 17 residues. Trimming removed 1 base from V and 2 bases from J, with 18 bases in between. CDR3 in DNA: TGTGCCTGGAGTGGAGGGTCCATTAGGACAGGCAATCAGCCCCAGCATTTT. Its protein is CAWSGGSIRTGNQPQHF.